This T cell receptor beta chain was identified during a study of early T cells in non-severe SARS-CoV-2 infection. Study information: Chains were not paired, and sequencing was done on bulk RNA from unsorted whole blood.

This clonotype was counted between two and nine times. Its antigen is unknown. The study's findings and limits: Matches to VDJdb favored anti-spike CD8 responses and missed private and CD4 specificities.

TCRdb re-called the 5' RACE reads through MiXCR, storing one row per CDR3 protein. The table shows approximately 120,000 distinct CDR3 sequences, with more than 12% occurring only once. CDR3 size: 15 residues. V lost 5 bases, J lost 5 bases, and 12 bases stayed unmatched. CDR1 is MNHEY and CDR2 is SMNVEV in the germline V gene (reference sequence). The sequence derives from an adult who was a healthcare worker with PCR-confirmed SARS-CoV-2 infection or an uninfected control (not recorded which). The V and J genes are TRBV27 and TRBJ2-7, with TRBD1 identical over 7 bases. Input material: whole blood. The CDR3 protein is CASSPLPDRDHEQYF. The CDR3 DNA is TGTGCCAGCAGTCCACTACCTGACAGGGACCACGAGCAGTACTTC.